This T cell receptor (beta chain) comes out of a study of shared clonotypes between healthy human individuals. Study conclusions and caveats: Some clonotypes were shared by all four sorted-subset donors, while others were not shared. The non-shared ones had lower generation probabilities than the shared ones.

Using immunoSEQ multiplex PCR, the repertoire was profiled, and TCRdb retains in-frame clones only, with some absent. The sample holds about 2 million clones, just under 95% seen once. There are 15 residues in the CDR3. Germline CDR1 is SGHDT and CDR2 is YYEEEE. V was pared by 5 bases and J by 2 bases, with 13 bases between. As to this clone: The antigen remains unidentified.

Naive CD8 populations comprised CD45RO-negative cells positively selected for CCR7, excluding terminally differentiated effector memory CD45RA+ cells. The sequenced sample consisted of naive CD8+ T cells sorted from blood. The receptor was derived from a man younger than 35 in good health. The chain has TRBV5-6 and TRBJ2-2; no definite D call. The CDR3 DNA is TGTGCCAGCAGGTTGACGGAGCATAACACCGGGGAGCTGTTTTTT. Its protein is CASRLTEHNTGELFF.